The rows below give T cell receptor beta chains drawn from one sample of a study of shared clonotypes between healthy human individuals. Assay: immunoSEQ multiplex PCR; the TCRdb copy retains only in-frame clones and omits some. The table shows 2 million to 2.5 million clones, with approximately 96% occurring only once. Sequenced material: naive CD4+ T cells sorted from blood. Receptor source: a man aged 18 to 30 in good health. Each CDR3 is given with its conserved first and last residue. The D gene is left open where the match is weak.

>-|TRBJ2-2|TRBV5-5
CASSLSGGTTPGELFF
>-|TRBJ2-1|TRBV5-4
CASSSSSDNYNEQFF
>TRBD1|TRBJ2-7|TRBV7-2
CASSAGGTVYEQYF
>TRBD1|TRBJ1-2|TRBV2
CASSVGQGADGYTF
>TRBD1|TRBJ2-7|TRBV28
CASSLTGLSYEQYF
>TRBD2|TRBJ2-3|TRBV25-1
CASSGLAGGGTDTQYF
>-|TRBJ2-1|TRBV29-1
CSVTPGSSYNEQFF
>-|TRBJ1-3|TRBV6-5
CASSYSARSNGNTIYF
>-|TRBJ2-4|TRBV10-1
CASSESSWGRNIQYF
>-|TRBJ1-2|TRBV12-5
CASGLGHGEWYTF
>-|TRBJ1-1|TRBV5-1
CASSFRAGETEAFF
>-|TRBJ2-7|TRBV11-2
CASSLDSAARPSYEQYF
>-|TRBJ1-5|TRBV19
CATQRGNNQPQHF
>-|TRBJ1-5|TRBV27
CASSSNTGRPQHF
>-|TRBJ2-3|TRBV11-2
CASSRFPNLSTDTQYF
>TRBD2|TRBJ2-1|TRBV2
CASSSGRPQFDEQFF
>TRBD1|TRBJ1-1|TRBV9
CASSPHRQGTEAFF
>-|TRBJ2-3|TRBV10-3
CAISESRGEASVDTQYF
>-|TRBJ2-1|TRBV10-2
CASSEPLTSSHNEQFF
>TRBD1|TRBJ1-1|TRBV15
CATSRGRTGITEAFF
>TRBD1|TRBJ2-5|TRBV19
CASSRTLQGKGETQYF
>TRBD1|TRBJ1-4|TRBV4-1
CASSHRRGTDRTNEKLFF
>TRBD1|TRBJ1-4|TRBV2
CASSEGDRGLTNEKLFF
>TRBD1|TRBJ2-5|TRBV7-2
CASSLARQGARETQYF
>-|TRBJ1-5|TRBV19
CASSIPRTLSNQPQHF
>-|TRBJ2-7|TRBV5-4
CASSFLTRDGYEQYF
>TRBD1|TRBJ1-2|TRBV10-3
CAITSRDRGEWGYTF
>TRBD1|TRBJ2-3|TRBV5-1
CASSPGQGIGTDTQYF
>-|TRBJ1-5|TRBV10-2
CASSEVSGPNQPQHF
>-|TRBJ1-3|TRBV5-1
CASSLEGLGGNTIYF
>-|TRBJ1-6|TRBV11-2
CASSSAGQPNSPLHF
>-|TRBJ2-1|TRBV6-6
CASSYSASTSRYEQFF
>TRBD2|TRBJ2-7|TRBV10-3
CAISAGTSGEYEQYF
>-|TRBJ1-4|TRBV7-9
CASSPGQNQKLFF
>TRBD1|TRBJ1-4|TRBV6-1
CASSGQGAGNEKLFF
>-|TRBJ1-1|TRBV30
CAWSLKTNTEAFF
>-|TRBJ1-6|TRBV30
CAWSVPGSPLHF